The 5 T cell receptor beta chains presented below share a single source sample, sequenced in a study of blood T cell repertoires in COVID-19. Method: immunoSEQ multiplex PCR; TCRdb's copy keeps in-frame clones and lacks some. The table has a few hundred thousand clones, roughly 88% seen once. The sequenced sample consisted of peripheral blood. These receptors were obtained from a woman between 70 and 85 years old with COVID-19, enrolled during active disease.

The chain combines TRBV4-1 with TRBJ2-1; 8 bases match TRBD2. Per germline, CDR1 MGHRA and CDR2 YSYEKL. The junction had 6 bases not matched to a gene; V was cut back by 2 bases and J by 6 bases. The CDR3 runs 15 residues. This chain's CDR3 is CASSQREGPRNEQFF. In DNA, the CDR3 is TGCGCCAGCAGCCAACGGGAGGGCCCTCGCAATGAGCAGTTCTTC.

The chain employs TRBV29-1 and TRBJ2-5, with D hard to call. Looked up from germline, CDR1 is SQVTM and CDR2 is ANQGSEA. Trimming cost V 4 bases and J 4 bases, with 13 bases left between them. The CDR3 length is 13 residues. CDR3 protein: CSVVVPGRETQYF. The DNA for the CDR3 is TGCAGCGTTGTTGTCCCAGGAAGAGAGACCCAGTACTTC.

The chain combines TRBV5-4 with TRBJ2-5; maybe TRBD1 (5 bases). The CDR3 has 13 residues. Trimming stripped 7 bases from V and 4 bases from J, with 14 bases between. CDR1 and CDR2 (germline): SGHNT, YYREEE (reference sequence). For the CDR3, the DNA is TGTGCCAGCCATCCAGGGTTGGCAGAGACCCAGTACTTC. Translated: CASHPGLAETQYF. The complete variable domain, with remaining parts taken from reference TRBV5-4 and TRBJ2-5, reads ETGVTQSPTHLIKTRGQQVTLRCSSQSGHNTVSWYQQALGQGPQFIFQYYREEENGRGNFPPRFSGLQFPNYSSELNVNALELDDSALYLCASHPGLAETQYFGPGTRLLVL.

The V gene is TRBV27, the J gene TRBJ1-2; unclear D gene. The V gene lost 4 bases and the J gene lost 0 bases, with 6 bases spanning the gap. Germline V CDR1 and CDR2: MNHEY, SMNVEV (reference sequence). This CDR3 region has 13 residues. CDR3 sequence reads: CASSYGTNYGYTF. Here the CDR3 DNA reads TGTGCCAGCAGTTACGGGACTAACTATGGCTACACCTTC.

J is TRBJ2-5 and V is TRBV4-2; D is perhaps TRBD1 (5 bases). This CDR3 spans 13 amino acids. Per germline, CDR1 LGHNA and CDR2 YNFKEQ. Trimming stripped 3 bases from V and 4 bases from J, with 9 bases between. The CDR3 coding sequence is TGTGCCAGCAGCCAGTCTAGGGGAGAGACCCAGTACTTC. Its protein product is CASSQSRGETQYF.